Below, 27 T cell receptor beta chains from the same sample are listed, as sequenced in a study of blood T cell repertoires in COVID-19. The method was immunoSEQ multiplex PCR; TCRdb's version includes in-frame clones alone and lacks a portion of them. Of under 200,000 clones listed, roughly 90% were seen once; the top ten hold about 6.6%. Sequences were obtained from PBMCs or T cells enriched from blood (not recorded which). All receptors derive from a woman in her fifties or sixties who had recovered from COVID-19.

J is TRBJ2-1 and V is TRBV6-5; D gene unclear. Germline CDR1 reads MNHEY; CDR2 reads SVGAGI. This CDR3 contains 15 residues. V lost 2 bases and J lost 3, with 11 bases in between. This chain's CDR3 is CASSYARAFYNEQFF. The CDR3 nucleotides are TGTGCCAGCAGTTACGCCCGCGCATTCTACAATGAGCAGTTCTTC.

J is TRBJ2-2 and V is TRBV21-1; the D call of TRBD2 is as the table states it, not checked on the DNA. TRBV21-1 is annotated as a pseudogene. The CDR3 has 19 residues. The CDR3 bases are TGTGCCAGCGATGGAGGAATCGGGTCGCTAGTAACAGTTGCTGGGGAGCTGTTTTTT. Translating it yields CASDGGIGSLVTVAGELFF.

The rearrangement links TRBV7-6 to TRBJ2-5, with D possibly being TRBD1 (5 bases). V lost 5 bases to trimming and J lost 2 bases, with 9 bases between them. The CDR3 totals 13 residues. Germline V gene sequence: CDR1 SGHVS, CDR2 FNYEAQ. The CDR3 DNA reads as TGTGCCAGCAGCCGACGACAGCAAGAGACCCAGTACTTC. Protein product: CASSRRQQETQYF.

The chain combines TRBV7-2 with TRBJ2-3; the match to TRBD2 covers 9 bases. The V segment lost 4 bases and the J segment 2 bases; nucleotides outside the gene matches: 4. CDR3 size: 15 residues. CDR1 is SGHTA, CDR2 FQGNSA, per germline. The CDR3 DNA reads as TGTGCCAGCAGCTATAGCGGGGGCTTCACAGATACGCAGTATTTT. As protein: CASSYSGGFTDTQYF.

The V and J genes are TRBV24-1 and TRBJ1-2; D ambiguous. Trimming left V 5 bases short and J 3 bases short, with 15 bases between. CDR3 length: 15 amino acids. Germline lookup yields CDR1 KGHDR and CDR2 SFDVKD. The CDR3 DNA is TGTGCCACCAGTGCCGGTCCGGTTCCACACTATGGCTACACCTTC. Translated, it gives CATSAGPVPHYGYTF.

V is TRBV7-2 and J is TRBJ2-7; 9 positions agree with TRBD2. In germline, CDR1 is SGHTA, CDR2 FQGNSA. The V gene end was trimmed by 3 bases and the J gene end by 4 bases; junction bases not matched to a gene: 7. This CDR3 has 15 residues. DNA for the CDR3: TGTGCCAGCAGCTTCCGAGGAGCGGGAGGATACGAGCAGTACTTC. It is translated as CASSFRGAGGYEQYF. The full variable domain, completed using reference TRBV7-2 and TRBJ2-7, is GAGVSQSPSNKVTEKGKDVELRCDPISGHTALYWYRQSLGQGLEFLIYFQGNSAPDKSGLPSDRFSAERTGGSVSTLTIQRTQQEDSAVYLCASSFRGAGGYEQYFGPGTRLTVT.

This chain uses TRBV27 with TRBJ2-7; D is uncertain. Germline CDR1 is MNHEY and CDR2 is SMNVEV (reference sequence). Trimming cost V 9 bases and J 0 bases, with 6 bases left between them. The CDR3 is 11 residues long. CDR3 sequence reads: CASRSSYEQYF. CDR3 sequence (DNA): TGTGCCAGTCGTAGCTCCTACGAGCAGTACTTC.

The chain combines TRBV24-1 with TRBJ2-2; a weak D match, TRBD1 (6 bases). Looked up from germline, CDR1 is KGHDR and CDR2 is SFDVKD. V lost 7 bases and J lost 1, with 9 bases in between. The CDR3 is 14 amino acids. The CDR3: CATSQGWNTGELFF. In nucleotides, the CDR3 is TGTGCCACCAGCCAGGGGTGGAACACCGGGGAGCTGTTTTTT.

The chain links TRBV2 to TRBJ2-1, with 7 bases identical to TRBD2. Trimming took 5 bases from V and 10 from J; bases not matched to a gene: 2. CDR3 length equals 11 residues. The germline V gene encodes CDR1 SNHLY and CDR2 FYNNEI. The CDR3 region is CASSYSGEQFF. CDR3 sequence (DNA): TGTGCCAGCAGTTATAGCGGGGAGCAGTTCTTC. Full variable domain (rest looked up from reference TRBV2 and TRBJ2-1): EPEVTQTPSHQVTQMGQEVILRCVPISNHLYFYWYRQILGQKVEFLVSFYNNEISEKSEIFDDQFSVERPDGSNFTLKIRSTKLEDSAMYFCASSYSGEQFFGPGTRLTVL.

V and J are TRBV6-2 or TRBV6-3 and TRBJ1-1; tentative D call: TRBD1 (6 bases). CDR1 and CDR2 from the germline V gene are MNHEY and SVGEGT. This CDR3 is built from 15 residues. V lost 4 bases to trimming and J lost 1 base, with 13 bases between them. The CDR3 sequence: CASSWGLDRNTEAFF. The CDR3 DNA reads TGTGCCAGCAGTTGGGGGCTGGACAGGAACACTGAAGCTTTCTTT.

The V and J genes are TRBV6-2 or TRBV6-3 and TRBJ1-2; TRBD1 matches at 7 bases. Germline V lookup: CDR1 MNHEY, CDR2 SVGEGT. The CDR3 is 16 residues long. V gave up 6 bases and J gave up 0 bases; unmatched junction bases: 10. The CDR3 region is CASSQSGTESNYGYTF. The CDR3 nucleotides are TGTGCCAGCAGCCAATCCGGGACAGAATCTAACTATGGCTACACCTTC.

A note on this clone: The junction differs from germline at one of its ends, possibly a read error. J is TRBJ2-1 and V is TRBV4-2; D is ambiguous. Germline CDR1 is LGHNA and CDR2 is YNFKEQ. This CDR3 has 13 residues. The CDR3 nucleotides read TGTGCCAGCAGCAAAGACGTCCGTGATGAGCAGTTCTTC. Its translation: CASSKDVRDEQFF.

J is TRBJ2-5 and V is TRBV27; tentatively, D is TRBD1 (6 bases). V lost 10 bases and J lost 7, with 13 bases in between. CDR1 MNHEY and CDR2 SMNVEV come from the germline V gene (reference sequence). CDR3 length: 11 amino acids. CDR3 residues: CATQTGGTQYF. The CDR3 bases are TGTGCCACCCAGACAGGAGGGACCCAGTACTTC.

CDR3 coding DNA: TGTGCCAGCAGTTACTCGGGACGGGGGACTAATGAAAAACTGTTTTTT. Protein sequence: CASSYSGRGTNEKLFF. The chain is built from TRBV6-5 and TRBJ1-4; D perhaps matches TRBD1 (5 bases). There are 16 residues in the CDR3. V lost 0 bases and J 2 bases, leaving 10 bases between the germline ends. The germline V gene has CDR1 MNHEY and CDR2 SVGAGI.

V gene TRBV15 combines with J gene TRBJ1-5; weak D call: TRBD1 (6 bases). The CDR3 is made up of 17 amino acids. Per the germline V gene, CDR1 is LNHNV and CDR2 is YYDKDF (reference sequence). V was clipped by 0 bases and J by 0 bases, with 12 bases between them. The CDR3 nucleotides are TGTGCCACCAGCAGAGAAGTACAGGGTTATAGCAATCAGCCCCAGCATTTT. This codes for CATSREVQGYSNQPQHF.

DNA for the CDR3: TGTGCCAGCAGTAACAGGTGGGCTGGCTACACCTTC. This translates into CASSNRWAGYTF. The rearrangement uses TRBV12-3 or TRBV12-4 and TRBJ1-2, with D perhaps matching TRBD1 (5 bases). The V and J ends lost 5 bases and 7 bases respectively, with 11 bases between them. There are 12 residues in the CDR3.

This clone was seen once. Written as DNA, the CDR3 is TGCGCCAGCAGCTTGGCCGGGGGGGCGAACACCGGGGAGCTGTTTTTT. As protein: CASSLAGGANTGELFF. V usage is TRBV5-1 and J usage is TRBJ2-2, with TRBD2 matching over 8 bases. Germline trimming cut 0 bases from V and 0 bases from J; bases unmatched to any gene: 1. Germline loops: CDR1 SGHRS, CDR2 YFSETQ. CDR3 length: 16 residues.

This chain connects TRBV30 to TRBJ1-4, with TRBD1 identical over 7 bases. The CDR3 covers 12 residues. The V and J ends lost 4 bases and 8 bases, in that order; junction bases with no gene match: 4. Per germline, CDR1 GTSNPN and CDR2 SVGIG (reference sequence). CDR3 protein: CAWTEGGEKLFF. CDR3 bases: TGTGCCTGGACCGAAGGGGGCGAAAAACTGTTTTTT.

The chain carries TRBV7-2 and TRBJ2-3, with 11 bases identical to TRBD1. CDR1 is SGHTA, CDR2 FQGNSA, per germline. This CDR3 has 17 residues. The V and J ends lost 5 bases and 1 base, in that order; junction bases with no gene match: 8. In DNA form, the CDR3 reads TGTGCCAGCAGCCCCACCGGGACAGGGGGGGGCACAGATACGCAGTATTTT. Protein product: CASSPTGTGGGTDTQYF.

V gene TRBV14 combines with J gene TRBJ1-6; perhaps TRBD1 as D (5 bases). V lost 1 base, J lost 7 bases, and 20 bases lay in between. CDR1 and CDR2 from the germline V gene are SGHDN and FVKESK. The CDR3 contains 18 residues. The chain's CDR3 is CASSQVYRLGALNSPLHF. Here the CDR3 DNA reads TGTGCCAGCAGCCAAGTCTATCGATTAGGGGCCCTAAATTCACCCCTCCACTTT.

V gene TRBV7-3 combines with J gene TRBJ2-2; TRBD2 agrees at 10 bases. CDR1 is SGHTA and CDR2 is FQGTGA in the germline V gene. This CDR3 is built from 18 residues. The ends lost 1 base at V and 1 base at J; junction bases unmatched: 6. The CDR3: CASSLNVAGGLNTGELFF. The CDR3 DNA reads as TGTGCCAGCAGCTTAAACGTAGCGGGGGGCCTGAACACCGGGGAGCTGTTTTTT.

The chain combines TRBV19 with TRBJ2-3; weak D call: TRBD2 (5 bases). Trimming shortened V by 6 bases and J by 1 base, and 11 bases separated the two germline ends. Germline V CDR1 and CDR2: LNHDA, SQIVND (reference sequence). This CDR3 contains 14 residues. The CDR3 spells CASRDYLGTDTQYF. CDR3 bases: TGTGCCAGTAGAGACTATTTAGGCACAGATACGCAGTATTTT.

The chain recombines TRBV4-1 with TRBJ2-3, with unresolved D. The CDR3 length is 15 residues. CDR1 and CDR2 (germline): MGHRA, YSYEKL. V lost 4 bases, J lost 1 base, and 12 bases lay in between. The CDR3 sequence is CASSLQDWRTDTQYF. Written as DNA, the CDR3 is TGCGCCAGCAGCCTACAAGACTGGCGCACAGATACGCAGTATTTT.

This chain links TRBV5-4 with TRBJ1-2, with D unclear. This CDR3 has 13 residues. Between the trimmed V and J ends, which lost 0 bases and 8 bases, there was a span of 11 bases. The germline CDR1 and CDR2 sequences are SGHNT and YYREEE (reference sequence). The CDR3 sequence is CASSLASGGGYTF. The CDR3 region has the DNA TGTGCCAGCAGCTTGGCCTCGGGAGGGGGCTACACCTTC.

The V call is TRBV5-4, the J call TRBJ2-5, with unresolved D. The V gene's germline CDR1 is SGHNT and CDR2 YYREEE (reference sequence). V shed 4 bases and J shed 7 bases, with 11 bases lying between them. The CDR3 covers 12 residues. In DNA, the CDR3 is TGTGCCAGCAGCCCGGTTCATGGGACCCAGTACTTC. Protein product: CASSPVHGTQYF.

The V gene is TRBV18, the J gene TRBJ2-7, with D perhaps TRBD2 (6 bases). Trimming removed 4 bases from V and 1 base from J, with 14 bases in between. This CDR3 comprises 15 residues. Germline V gene sequence: CDR1 KGHSH, CDR2 LQKENI. The CDR3 coding sequence is TGTGCCAGCTCACGGGGATCGGGGGAGTCCTACGAGCAGTACTTC. It is translated as CASSRGSGESYEQYF.

J is TRBJ2-3 and V is TRBV24-1; 7 nucleotides line up with TRBD1. Germline lookup yields CDR1 KGHDR and CDR2 SFDVKD. CDR3 length: 17 amino acids. Unmatched junction bases numbered 12, after V lost 4 bases and J lost 3 bases. The CDR3 spells CATSDLTRGISTDTQYF. CDR3 DNA: TGTGCCACCAGTGACTTAACCAGGGGGATTTCGACAGATACGCAGTATTTT.